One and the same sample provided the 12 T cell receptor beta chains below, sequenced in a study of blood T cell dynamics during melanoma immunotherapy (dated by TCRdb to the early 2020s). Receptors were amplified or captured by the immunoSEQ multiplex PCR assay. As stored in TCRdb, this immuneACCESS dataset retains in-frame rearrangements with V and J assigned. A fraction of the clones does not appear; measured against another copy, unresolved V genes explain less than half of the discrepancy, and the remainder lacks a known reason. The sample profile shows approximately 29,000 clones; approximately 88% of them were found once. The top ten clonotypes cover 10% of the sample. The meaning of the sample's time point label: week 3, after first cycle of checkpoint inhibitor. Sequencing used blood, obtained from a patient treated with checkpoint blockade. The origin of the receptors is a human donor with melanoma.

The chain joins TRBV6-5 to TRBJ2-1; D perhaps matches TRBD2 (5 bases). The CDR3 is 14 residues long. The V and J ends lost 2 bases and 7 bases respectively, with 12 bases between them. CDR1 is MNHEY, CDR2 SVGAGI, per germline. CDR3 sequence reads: CASSYGEGGNEQFF. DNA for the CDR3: TGTGCCAGCAGTTACGGCGAAGGCGGGAATGAGCAGTTCTTC.

This chain's CDR3 is CAIRRPERETQYF. CDR3 DNA sequence: TGTGCCATCAGACGGCCCGAACGAGAGACCCAGTACTTC. The chain uses TRBV10-3 and TRBJ2-5; the D is unclear. This CDR3 region has 13 residues. CDR1 is ENHRY, CDR2 SYGVKD, per germline. V was pared by 6 bases and J by 4 bases, with 12 bases between.

CDR3 DNA sequence: TGCGCCAGCAGCCAAGGGCAGGGGTATAATTCACCCCTCCACTTT. Translation: CASSQGQGYNSPLHF. The rearrangement links TRBV4-3 to TRBJ1-6; TRBD1 is a possible D gene (6 bases). The CDR3 has 15 residues. The V end was cut by 1 base, the J end by 4 bases, with 8 bases between. Germline V lookup: CDR1 LGHNA, CDR2 YSLEER.

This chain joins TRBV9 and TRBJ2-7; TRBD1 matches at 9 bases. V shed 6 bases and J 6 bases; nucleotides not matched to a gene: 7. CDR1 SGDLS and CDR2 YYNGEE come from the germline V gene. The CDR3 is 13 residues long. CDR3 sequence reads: CASNRGQSPEQYF. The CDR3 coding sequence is TGTGCCAGCAACAGGGGGCAGTCCCCCGAGCAGTACTTC. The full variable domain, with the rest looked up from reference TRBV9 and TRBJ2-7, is DSGVTQTPKHLITATGQRVTLRCSPRSGDLSVYWYQQSLDQGLQFLIQYYNGEERAKGNILERFSAQQFPDLHSELNLSSLELGDSALYFCASNRGQSPEQYFGPGTRLTVT.

CDR3 coding DNA: TGTGCCAGCAGTCCTAATGCCGAGGGAAGCGGGCAGTACTTC. This codes for CASSPNAEGSGQYF. The chain has TRBV5-4 and TRBJ2-7, with a tentative D call TRBD2 (5 bases). V lost 5 bases and J lost 9, with 21 bases in between. CDR3 length equals 14 residues. Looked up from germline, CDR1 is SGHNT and CDR2 is YYREEE (reference sequence).

Here the CDR3 reads CASSLKQGTAGNTIYF. CDR3 DNA sequence: TGTGCCAGCAGCTTGAAACAGGGGACTGCTGGAAACACCATATATTTT. The chain is built from TRBV5-8 and TRBJ1-3, with 7 bases identical to TRBD1. Germline CDR1 and CDR2: SGHTS and YDEGEE. V lost 1 base and J lost 2; bases outside the gene matches: 6. This CDR3 is 16 amino acids long.

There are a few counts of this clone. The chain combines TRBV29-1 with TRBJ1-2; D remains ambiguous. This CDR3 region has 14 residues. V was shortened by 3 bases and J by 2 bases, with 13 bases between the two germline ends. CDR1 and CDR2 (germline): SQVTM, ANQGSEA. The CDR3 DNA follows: TGCAGCGTTGAGGAAACGAGGAAAAACTATGGCTACACCTTC. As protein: CSVEETRKNYGYTF.

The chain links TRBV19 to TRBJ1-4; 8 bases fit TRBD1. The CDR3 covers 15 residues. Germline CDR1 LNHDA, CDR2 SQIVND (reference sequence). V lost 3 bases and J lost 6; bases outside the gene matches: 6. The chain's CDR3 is CASSIQGAQDEKLFF. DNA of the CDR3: TGTGCCAGTAGTATTCAGGGGGCCCAGGATGAAAAACTGTTTTTT.

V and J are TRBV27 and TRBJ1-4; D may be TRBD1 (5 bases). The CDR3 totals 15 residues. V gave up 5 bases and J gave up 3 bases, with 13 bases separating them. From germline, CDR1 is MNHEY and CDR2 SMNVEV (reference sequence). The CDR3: CASSVKGVANEKLFF. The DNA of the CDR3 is TGTGCCAGCAGTGTCAAAGGGGTAGCTAATGAAAAACTGTTTTTT.

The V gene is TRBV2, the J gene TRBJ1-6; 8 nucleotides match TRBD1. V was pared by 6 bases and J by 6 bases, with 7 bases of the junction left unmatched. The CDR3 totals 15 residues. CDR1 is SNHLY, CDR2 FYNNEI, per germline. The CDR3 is CASSPADRANSPLHF. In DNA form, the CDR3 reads TGTGCCAGCAGCCCAGCGGACAGGGCTAATTCACCCCTCCACTTT.

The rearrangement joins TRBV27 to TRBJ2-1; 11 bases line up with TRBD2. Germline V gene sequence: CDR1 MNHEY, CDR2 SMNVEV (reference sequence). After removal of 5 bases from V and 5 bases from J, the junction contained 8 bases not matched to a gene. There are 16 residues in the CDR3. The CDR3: CASSLRLAGGHNEQFF. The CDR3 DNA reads TGTGCCAGCAGTCTCCGCCTAGCGGGAGGCCACAATGAGCAGTTCTTC.

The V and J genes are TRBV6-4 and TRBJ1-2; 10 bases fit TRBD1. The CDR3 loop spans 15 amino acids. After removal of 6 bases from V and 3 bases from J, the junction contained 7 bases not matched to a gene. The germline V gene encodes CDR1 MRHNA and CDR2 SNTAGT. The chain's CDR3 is CASRELTGGDYGYTF. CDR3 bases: TGTGCCAGCAGGGAGCTGACAGGGGGCGACTATGGCTACACCTTC.